This passage covers 22 T cell receptor beta chains from one sample sequenced in a study of OX40 agonist ivuxolimab in advanced cancers. TCRdb's copy holds only in-frame clones and misses some; the assay was immunoSEQ multiplex PCR. This table has 55,000 to 70,000 clones, 86% appearing once. The sequences come from CD4+ or CD8+ T cells sorted from blood, collected in a trial of the OX40 agonist ivuxolimab. The receptors derive from an adult with an advanced solid tumor such as melanoma, head and neck, liver or kidney cancer.

This chain connects TRBV5-1 to TRBJ2-7; D not certain. Per the germline V gene, CDR1 is SGHRS and CDR2 is YFSETQ. There are 15 residues in the CDR3. Trimming took 3 bases from V and 0 from J, leaving 13 bases between them. The CDR3 here is CASSSEPGSSYEQYF. CDR3 DNA sequence: TGCGCCAGCAGCTCTGAGCCAGGTAGCTCCTACGAGCAGTACTTC.

The V gene is TRBV7-2, the J gene TRBJ1-2; D not resolved. This CDR3 spans 14 amino acids. V lost 1 base and J 4 bases, leaving 10 bases between the germline ends. Germline V CDR1 and CDR2: SGHTA, FQGNSA. The CDR3 protein is CASSLGVASYGYTF. In DNA, the CDR3 is TGTGCCAGCAGCTTAGGGGTGGCAAGCTATGGCTACACCTTC. Drawing the rest from reference TRBV7-2 and TRBJ1-2, the complete variable domain is GAGVSQSPSNKVTEKGKDVELRCDPISGHTALYWYRQSLGQGLEFLIYFQGNSAPDKSGLPSDRFSAERTGGSVSTLTIQRTQQEDSAVYLCASSLGVASYGYTFGSGTRLTVV.

The CDR3 nucleotides are TGTGCCAGCAGTTCCCAACAGGGGGCTGATGGCTACACCTTC. Amino acids: CASSSQQGADGYTF. The gene calls are TRBV28 and TRBJ1-2; 9 nucleotides agree with TRBD1. The CDR3 extends over 14 amino acids. The germline CDR1 and CDR2 sequences are MDHEN and SYDVKM. V lost 4 bases to trimming and J lost 6 bases; unmatched junction nucleotides: 6.

The rearrangement links TRBV5-1 to TRBJ1-6, with D perhaps matching TRBD1 (5 bases). This CDR3 is built from 14 residues. Trimming took off 1 base at V and 3 bases at J, with 5 bases between the two ends. Germline V gene lookup returns CDR1 SGHRS and CDR2 YFSETQ. The CDR3 protein is CASSLTGYNSPLHF. The CDR3 DNA reads TGCGCCAGCAGCTTGACAGGCTATAATTCACCCCTCCACTTT.

This chain links TRBV7-9 with TRBJ2-3, with a possible D match to TRBD1 (5 bases). This CDR3 is 12 amino acids long. The germline V and J ends were trimmed by 2 bases and 6 bases, with 6 bases remaining between them. Germline CDR1 reads SEHNR; CDR2 reads FQNEAQ (reference sequence). DNA for the CDR3: TGTGCCAGCAGCTTACAGGGTGATACGCAGTATTTT. This gives the protein CASSLQGDTQYF.

The chain combines TRBV7-8 with TRBJ1-2; D perhaps matches TRBD1 (6 bases). This CDR3 comprises 15 residues. Germline V gene data show CDR1 as SGHVS and CDR2 as FQNEAQ. The V and J ends lost 1 base and 5 bases respectively, with 14 bases between them. CDR3 sequence: CASSLGGARGYGYTF. Here the CDR3 DNA reads TGTGCCAGCAGCTTAGGGGGGGCGCGAGGATATGGCTACACCTTC.

The V gene is TRBV5-1, the J gene TRBJ2-7, with a possible D match to TRBD1 (5 bases). The CDR3 is 15 residues long. The germline V and J ends were trimmed by 0 bases and 5 bases, with 15 bases remaining between them. Germline CDR1 SGHRS, CDR2 YFSETQ. The CDR3 DNA reads as TGCGCCAGCAGCTTGGATGGTGGGGCGTTAAACGAGCAGTACTTC. Residues: CASSLDGGALNEQYF. Filled out from reference TRBV5-1 and TRBJ2-7, the complete variable domain reads KAGVTQTPRYLIKTRGQQVTLSCSPISGHRSVSWYQQTPGQGLQFLFEYFSETQRNKGNFPGRFSGRQFSNSRSEMNVSTLELGDSALYLCASSLDGGALNEQYFGPGTRLTVT.

V is TRBV6-1 and J is TRBJ2-2, with D possibly being TRBD2 (5 bases). The ends were cut back, 6 bases at V and 6 bases at J, with 14 bases in the middle. CDR1 and CDR2 from the germline V gene are MNHNS and SASEGT. CDR3 length: 14 residues. The CDR3 region is CASSSPWESGELFF. The CDR3 region has the DNA TGTGCCAGCAGCTCCCCGTGGGAGTCCGGGGAGCTGTTTTTT.

The chain has TRBV7-8 and TRBJ2-2; no clear D gene. Trimming cost V 0 bases and J 6 bases, with 5 bases left between them. The germline gives CDR1 SGHVS, CDR2 FQNEAQ. This CDR3 has 13 amino acids. For the CDR3, the DNA is TGTGCCAGCAGCTTAGCGTCTGCCGGGGAGCTGTTTTTT. Translated, it gives CASSLASAGELFF.

This clone has a single count. Compared with germline, one end of the junction differs, possibly owing to a read error. This sequence joins TRBV7-3 and TRBJ2-1; 11 positions match TRBD2. The CDR3 sequence is 15 residues long. In germline, CDR1 is SGHTA, CDR2 FQGTGA. The CDR3 nucleotides are TGTGCCAGCAGCGTAACTAGCGGGAGCGACGGTGAGCAGTTCTTC. Translating gives CASSVTSGSDGEQFF.

Of note for this clone: The sample contains more than one DNA sequence encoding this CDR3. V gene TRBV6-1 combines with J gene TRBJ1-6; perhaps TRBD1 as D (6 bases). The V and J ends lost 4 bases and 5 bases respectively, with 6 bases between them. The germline CDR1 and CDR2 sequences are MNHNS and SASEGT. The CDR3 covers 13 residues. In DNA form, the CDR3 reads TGTGCCAGCAGTGGGACAGATAATTCACCCCTCCACTTT. This translates into CASSGTDNSPLHF.

This clone was observed a few times. This chain uses TRBV4-2 with TRBJ2-2; 13 bases are a match to TRBD2. Germline V lookup: CDR1 LGHNA, CDR2 YNFKEQ. The ends lost 3 bases at V and 7 bases at J; junction bases unmatched: 8. This CDR3 is built from 17 residues. This CDR3 reads CASSQRPGLAGSGELFF. The CDR3 bases are TGTGCCAGCAGCCAGAGACCGGGACTAGCGGGAAGCGGGGAGCTGTTTTTT.

This clone appeared once. The chain couples TRBV5-5 to TRBJ2-7, with D hard to call. This CDR3 has 14 residues. The V end lost 4 bases, the J end lost 8 bases, and 19 bases lay between the germline ends. The germline gives CDR1 SGHKS, CDR2 YYEKEE (reference sequence). The CDR3 region is CASSPATPSTKQYF. The CDR3 DNA follows: TGTGCCAGCAGCCCCGCGACCCCCAGTACGAAGCAGTACTTC.

This clone appeared a few times. This chain uses TRBV7-9 with TRBJ2-1; possibly TRBD1 or TRBD2 for D (5 bases each). This CDR3 contains 16 residues. V was pared by 5 bases and J by 7 bases, with 21 bases between. The V gene's germline CDR1 is SEHNR and CDR2 FQNEAQ (reference sequence). CDR3 sequence reads: CASSRELGVLLNEQFF. The CDR3 DNA sequence: TGTGCCAGCAGCAGGGAACTAGGGGTACTACTGAATGAGCAGTTCTTC.

CDR3 sequence (DNA): TGCAGTGCTGGGACTGGGACTGAAGCTTTCTTT. Amino acids: CSAGTGTEAFF. V gene TRBV20-1 combines with J gene TRBJ1-1, with a possible D match to TRBD1 (5 bases). This CDR3 has 11 amino acids. The V gene's germline CDR1 is DFQATT and CDR2 SNEGSKA (reference sequence). V was cut by 5 bases and J by 5 bases, with 9 bases left in between.

Points on this clone: Different DNA sequences within this sample yield the same CDR3. The V and J genes are TRBV19 and TRBJ1-1; D gene unclear. The germline CDR1 and CDR2 sequences are LNHDA and SQIVND (reference sequence). This CDR3 has 12 amino acids. V dropped 2 bases and J dropped 6 bases, with 7 bases sitting between them. This CDR3 is CASSISGAEAFF. The CDR3 nucleotides are TGTGCCAGTAGTATAAGTGGGGCTGAAGCTTTCTTT.

The gene calls are TRBV6-1 and TRBJ1-4; D gene ambiguous. Trimming took off 3 bases at V and 7 bases at J, with 12 bases between the two ends. In germline, CDR1 is MNHNS, CDR2 SASEGT. The CDR3 loop spans 14 amino acids. The CDR3 is CASSERPRSEKLFF. CDR3 nucleotide sequence: TGTGCCAGCAGTGAGAGGCCCAGGAGTGAAAAACTGTTTTTT.

This clone was recorded once. This sequence joins TRBV13 and TRBJ2-5; 13 bases align to TRBD2. TRBJ2-7 matches the DNA end more closely, so the J call is doubtful. This CDR3 is built from 18 residues. The germline V gene encodes CDR1 PRHDT and CDR2 FYEKMQ (reference sequence). CDR3: CASRPSRLAGGHNYEQYF. Written as DNA, the CDR3 is TGTGCCAGCAGACCCTCTAGACTAGCGGGGGGCCATAACTACGAGCAGTACTTC.

The genes are TRBV5-5 and TRBJ2-7, with D perhaps matching TRBD1 (5 bases). V was shortened by 0 bases and J by 3 bases, with 16 bases between the two germline ends. The CDR3 has 16 residues. Germline V gene sequence: CDR1 SGHKS, CDR2 YYEKEE (reference sequence). CDR3 amino acids: CASSLAPNTGHYEQYF. As DNA, the CDR3 is TGTGCCAGCAGCTTGGCCCCCAACACTGGACACTACGAGCAGTACTTC.

The chain uses TRBV18 and TRBJ1-1, with D perhaps matching TRBD1 (5 bases). This CDR3 comprises 14 residues. Trimming pared 6 bases from V and 0 bases from J, leaving 11 bases between. Per the germline V gene, CDR1 is KGHSH and CDR2 is LQKENI. In DNA form, the CDR3 reads TGTGCCAGCTCCCGGGACGGGGTGAACACTGAAGCTTTCTTT. Its translation is CASSRDGVNTEAFF.

DNA of the CDR3: TGTGCCAGCAGCTCGGGACAGGGCCCAGGCCAGCCCCAGCATTTT. Amino acid sequence: CASSSGQGPGQPQHF. This chain joins TRBV5-4 and TRBJ1-5; 9 bases map to TRBD1. Germline lookup yields CDR1 SGHNT and CDR2 YYREEE (reference sequence). This CDR3 spans 15 amino acids. The V segment lost 3 bases and the J segment 7 bases; nucleotides outside the gene matches: 8. The variable domain in full, with the rest retrieved from reference TRBV5-4 and TRBJ1-5, is ETGVTQSPTHLIKTRGQQVTLRCSSQSGHNTVSWYQQALGQGPQFIFQYYREEENGRGNFPPRFSGLQFPNYSSELNVNALELDDSALYLCASSSGQGPGQPQHFGDGTRLSIL.

V and J are TRBV19 and TRBJ2-2, with a tentative D call TRBD1 (7 bases). The length of the CDR3 is 15 residues. CDR1 is LNHDA, CDR2 SQIVND, per germline (reference sequence). V was cut by 4 bases and J by 2 bases, with 11 bases left in between. Here the CDR3 reads CASSTTGTNTGELFF. The DNA of the CDR3 is TGTGCCAGTAGTACGACAGGGACTAACACCGGGGAGCTGTTTTTT.